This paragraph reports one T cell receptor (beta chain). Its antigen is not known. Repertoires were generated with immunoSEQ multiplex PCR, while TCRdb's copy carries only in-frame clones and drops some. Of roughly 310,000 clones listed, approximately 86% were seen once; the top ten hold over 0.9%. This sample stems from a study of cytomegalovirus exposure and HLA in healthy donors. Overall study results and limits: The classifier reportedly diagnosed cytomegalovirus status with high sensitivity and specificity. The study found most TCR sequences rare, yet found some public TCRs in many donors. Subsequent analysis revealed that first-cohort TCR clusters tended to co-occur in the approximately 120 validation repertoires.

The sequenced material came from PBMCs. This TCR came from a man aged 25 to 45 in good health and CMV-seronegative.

The CDR3 loop is CASSQMTGIADTQYF. CDR3 in DNA: TGTGCCAGCAGCCAAATGACAGGGATCGCAGATACGCAGTATTTT. This chain joins TRBV7-9 and TRBJ2-3; 7 nucleotides agree with TRBD1. The J segment lost 4 bases and the V segment lost 5 bases, leaving 9 bases of the junction unmatched. This CDR3 is built from 15 residues. CDR1 is SEHNR and CDR2 is FQNEAQ in the germline V gene (reference sequence).